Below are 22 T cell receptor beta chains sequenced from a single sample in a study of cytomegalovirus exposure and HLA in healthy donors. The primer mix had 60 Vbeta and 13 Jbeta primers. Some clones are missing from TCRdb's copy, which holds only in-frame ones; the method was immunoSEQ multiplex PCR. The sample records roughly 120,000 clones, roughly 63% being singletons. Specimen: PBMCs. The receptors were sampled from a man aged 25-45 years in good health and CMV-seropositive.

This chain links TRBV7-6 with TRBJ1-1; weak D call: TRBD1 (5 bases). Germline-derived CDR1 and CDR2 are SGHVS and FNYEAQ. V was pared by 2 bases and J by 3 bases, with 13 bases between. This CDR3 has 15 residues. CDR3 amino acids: CASSLPGGGDTEAFF. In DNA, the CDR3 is TGTGCCAGCAGCTTACCGGGGGGTGGGGACACTGAAGCTTTCTTT. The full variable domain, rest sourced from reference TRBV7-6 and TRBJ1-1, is GAGVSQSPRYKVTKRGQDVALRCDPISGHVSLYWYRQALGQGPEFLTYFNYEAQQDKSGLPNDRFSAERPEGSISTLTIQRTEQRDSAMYRCASSLPGGGDTEAFFGQGTRLTVV.

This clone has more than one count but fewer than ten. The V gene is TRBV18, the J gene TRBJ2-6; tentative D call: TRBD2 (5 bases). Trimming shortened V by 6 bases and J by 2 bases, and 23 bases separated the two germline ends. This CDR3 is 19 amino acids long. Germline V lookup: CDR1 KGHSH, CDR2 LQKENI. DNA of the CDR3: TGTGCCAGCTCCCCGACTATAGGCGCCTCGATCGCTGGGGCCAACGTCCTGACTTTC. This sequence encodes CASSPTIGASIAGANVLTF.

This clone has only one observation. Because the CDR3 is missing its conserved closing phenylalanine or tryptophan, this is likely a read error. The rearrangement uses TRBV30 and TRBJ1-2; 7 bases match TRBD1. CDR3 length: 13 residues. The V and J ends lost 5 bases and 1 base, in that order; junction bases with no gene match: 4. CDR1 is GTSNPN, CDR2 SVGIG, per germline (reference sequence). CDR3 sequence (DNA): TGTGCCTGGGGGACAGCCCATAACTATGGCTACACCCTC. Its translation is CAWGTAHNYGYTL.

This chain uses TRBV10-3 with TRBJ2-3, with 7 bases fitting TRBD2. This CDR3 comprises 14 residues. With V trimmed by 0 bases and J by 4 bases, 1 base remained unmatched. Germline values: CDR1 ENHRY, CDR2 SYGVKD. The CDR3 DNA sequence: TGTGCCATCAGTGAGTCGCTAGCGGCAGATACGCAGTATTTT. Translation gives CAISESLAADTQYF.

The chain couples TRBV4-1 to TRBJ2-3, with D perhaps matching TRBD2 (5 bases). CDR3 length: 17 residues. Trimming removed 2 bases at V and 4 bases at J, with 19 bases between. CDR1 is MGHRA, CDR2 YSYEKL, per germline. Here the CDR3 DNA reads TGCGCCAGCAGCCAAATTCCCGCAGTTCAGGAGGCAGATACGCAGTATTTT. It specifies CASSQIPAVQEADTQYF.

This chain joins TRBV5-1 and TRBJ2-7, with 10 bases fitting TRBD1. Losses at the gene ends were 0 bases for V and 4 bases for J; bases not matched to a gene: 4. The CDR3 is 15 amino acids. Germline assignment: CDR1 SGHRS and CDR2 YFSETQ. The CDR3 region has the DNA TGCGCCAGCAGCTTGGTGACAGGGGGCAAATACGAGCAGTACTTC. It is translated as CASSLVTGGKYEQYF.

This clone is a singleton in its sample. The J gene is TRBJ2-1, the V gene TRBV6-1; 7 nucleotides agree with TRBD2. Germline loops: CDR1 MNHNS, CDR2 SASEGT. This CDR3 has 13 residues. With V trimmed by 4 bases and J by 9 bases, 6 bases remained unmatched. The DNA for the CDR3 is TGTGCCAGCAGTGGGGGACTACCCGTTGAGCAGTTCTTC. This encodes CASSGGLPVEQFF.

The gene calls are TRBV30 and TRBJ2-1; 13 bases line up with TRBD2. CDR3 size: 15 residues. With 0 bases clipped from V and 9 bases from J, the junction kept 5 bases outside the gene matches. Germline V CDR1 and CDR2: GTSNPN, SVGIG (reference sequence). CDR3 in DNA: TGTGCCTGGAGTGTTCGGACTAGCGGGAGCGCTGAGCAGTTCTTC. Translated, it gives CAWSVRTSGSAEQFF.

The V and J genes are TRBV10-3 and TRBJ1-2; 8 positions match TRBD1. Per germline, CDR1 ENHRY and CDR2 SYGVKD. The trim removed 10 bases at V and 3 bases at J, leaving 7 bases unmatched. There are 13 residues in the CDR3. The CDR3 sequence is CATSDRDDYGYTF. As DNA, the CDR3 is TGTGCCACTTCGGACAGGGACGACTATGGCTACACCTTC.

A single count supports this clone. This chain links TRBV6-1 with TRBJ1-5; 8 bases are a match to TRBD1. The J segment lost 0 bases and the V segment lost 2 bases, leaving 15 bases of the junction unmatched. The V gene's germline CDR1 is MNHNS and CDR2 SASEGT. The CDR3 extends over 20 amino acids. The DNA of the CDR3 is TGTGCCAGCAGTGAATGGGGCAGGGGGCCCCTACCGTATAGCAATCAGCCCCAGCATTTT. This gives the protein CASSEWGRGPLPYSNQPQHF.

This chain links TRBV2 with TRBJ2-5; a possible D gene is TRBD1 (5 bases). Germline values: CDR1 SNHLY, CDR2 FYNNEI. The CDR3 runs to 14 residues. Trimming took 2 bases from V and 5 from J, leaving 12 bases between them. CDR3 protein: CASSESQGGETQYF. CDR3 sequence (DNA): TGTGCCAGCAGTGAATCTCAGGGCGGCGAGACCCAGTACTTC.

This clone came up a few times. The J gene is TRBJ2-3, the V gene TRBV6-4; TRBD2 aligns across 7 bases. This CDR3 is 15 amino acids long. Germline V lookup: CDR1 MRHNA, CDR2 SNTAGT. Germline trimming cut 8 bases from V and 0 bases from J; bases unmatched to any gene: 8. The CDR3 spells CASSQGSGSTDTQYF. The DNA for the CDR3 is TGTGCCAGCTCCCAAGGTAGCGGGAGCACAGATACGCAGTATTTT.

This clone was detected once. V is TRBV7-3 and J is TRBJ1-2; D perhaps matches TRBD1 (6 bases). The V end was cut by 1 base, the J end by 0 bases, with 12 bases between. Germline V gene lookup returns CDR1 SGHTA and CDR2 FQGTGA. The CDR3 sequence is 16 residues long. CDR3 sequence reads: CASSLNGDIPNYGYTF. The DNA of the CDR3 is TGTGCCAGCAGCTTAAACGGGGACATTCCTAACTATGGCTACACCTTC.

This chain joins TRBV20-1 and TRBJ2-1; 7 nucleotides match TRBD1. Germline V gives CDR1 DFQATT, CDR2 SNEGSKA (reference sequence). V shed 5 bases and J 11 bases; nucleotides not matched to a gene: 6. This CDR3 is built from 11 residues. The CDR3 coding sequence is TGCAGTGCTCTTTACAGGGGTAAGCAGTTCTTC. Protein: CSALYRGKQFF.

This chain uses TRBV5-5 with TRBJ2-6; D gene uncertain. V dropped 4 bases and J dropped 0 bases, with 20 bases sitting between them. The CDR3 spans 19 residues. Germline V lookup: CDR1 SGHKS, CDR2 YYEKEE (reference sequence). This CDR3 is CASSAQSRLILSGANVLTF. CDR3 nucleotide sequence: TGTGCCAGCAGCGCCCAGTCCCGCCTCATCCTCTCTGGGGCCAACGTCCTGACTTTC.

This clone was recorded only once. CDR3 DNA sequence: TGTGCCAGCAATCGGGAGGAAGCGACAGATACGCAGTATTTT. Amino acid sequence: CASNREEATDTQYF. The rearrangement links TRBV9 to TRBJ2-3, with TRBD2 matching 7 bases. This CDR3 comprises 14 residues. Trimming cost V 6 bases and J 3 bases; bases outside gene matches: 7. The germline gives CDR1 SGDLS, CDR2 YYNGEE.

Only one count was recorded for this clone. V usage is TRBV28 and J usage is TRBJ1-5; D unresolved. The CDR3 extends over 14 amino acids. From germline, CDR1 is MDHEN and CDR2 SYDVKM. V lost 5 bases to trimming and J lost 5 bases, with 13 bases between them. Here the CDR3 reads CASSLGFGDQPQHF. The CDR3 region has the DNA TGTGCCAGCAGTCTGGGGTTCGGGGATCAGCCCCAGCATTTT.

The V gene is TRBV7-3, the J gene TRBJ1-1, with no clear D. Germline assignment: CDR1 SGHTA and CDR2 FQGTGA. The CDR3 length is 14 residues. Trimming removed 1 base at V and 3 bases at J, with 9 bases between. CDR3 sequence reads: CASSLNVQYTEAFF. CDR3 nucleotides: TGTGCCAGCAGCTTAAATGTTCAGTACACTGAAGCTTTCTTT. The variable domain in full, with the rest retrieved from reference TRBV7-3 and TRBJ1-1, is GAGVSQTPSNKVTEKGKYVELRCDPISGHTALYWYRQSLGQGPEFLIYFQGTGAADDSGLPNDRFFAVRPEGSVSTLKIQRTERGDSAVYLCASSLNVQYTEAFFGQGTRLTVV.

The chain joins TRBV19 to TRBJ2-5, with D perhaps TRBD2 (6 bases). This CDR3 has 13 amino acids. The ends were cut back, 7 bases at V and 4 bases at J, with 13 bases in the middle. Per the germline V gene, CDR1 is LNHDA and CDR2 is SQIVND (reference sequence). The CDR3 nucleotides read TGTGCCAGTAAAGGGACTTTTATAGAGACCCAGTACTTC. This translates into CASKGTFIETQYF.

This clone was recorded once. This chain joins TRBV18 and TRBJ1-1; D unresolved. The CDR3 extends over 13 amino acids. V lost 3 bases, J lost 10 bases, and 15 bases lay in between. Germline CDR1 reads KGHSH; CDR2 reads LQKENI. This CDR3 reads CASSPLTPGGAFF. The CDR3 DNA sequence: TGTGCCAGCTCACCGCTGACCCCCGGCGGAGCTTTCTTT.

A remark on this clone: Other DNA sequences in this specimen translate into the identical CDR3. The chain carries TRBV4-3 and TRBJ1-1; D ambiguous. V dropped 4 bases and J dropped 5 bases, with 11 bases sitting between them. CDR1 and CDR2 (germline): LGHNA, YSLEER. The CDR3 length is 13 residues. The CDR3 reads CASSLGGGTEAFF. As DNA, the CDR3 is TGCGCCAGCAGCCTCGGTGGAGGAACTGAAGCTTTCTTT.

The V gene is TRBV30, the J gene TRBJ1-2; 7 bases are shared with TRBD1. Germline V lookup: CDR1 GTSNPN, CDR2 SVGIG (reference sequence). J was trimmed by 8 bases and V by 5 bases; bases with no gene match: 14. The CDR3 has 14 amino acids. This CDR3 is CAWSSPGGLGGYTF. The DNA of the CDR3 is TGTGCCTGGTCCTCCCCAGGGGGATTAGGGGGCTACACCTTC. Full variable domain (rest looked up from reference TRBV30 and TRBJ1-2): SQTIHQWPATLVQPVGSPLSLECTVEGTSNPNLYWYRQAAGRGLQLLFYSVGIGQISSEVPQNLSASRPQDRQFILSSKKLLLSDSGFYLCAWSSPGGLGGYTFGSGTRLTVV.